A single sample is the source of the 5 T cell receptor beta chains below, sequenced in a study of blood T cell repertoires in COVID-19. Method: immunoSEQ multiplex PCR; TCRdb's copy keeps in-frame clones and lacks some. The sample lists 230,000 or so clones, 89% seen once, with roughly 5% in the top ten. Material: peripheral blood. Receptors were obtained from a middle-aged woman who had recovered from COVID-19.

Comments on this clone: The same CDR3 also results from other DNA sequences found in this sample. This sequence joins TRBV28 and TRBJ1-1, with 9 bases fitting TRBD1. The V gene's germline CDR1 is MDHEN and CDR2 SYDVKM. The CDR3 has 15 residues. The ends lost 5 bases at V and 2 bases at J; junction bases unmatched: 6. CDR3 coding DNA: TGTGCCAGCAGTACAACGGGACAGGGAAACACTGAAGCTTTCTTT. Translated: CASSTTGQGNTEAFF.

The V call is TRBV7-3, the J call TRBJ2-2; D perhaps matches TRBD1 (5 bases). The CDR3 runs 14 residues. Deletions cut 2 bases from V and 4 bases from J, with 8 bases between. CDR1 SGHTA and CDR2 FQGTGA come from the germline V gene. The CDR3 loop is CASSLAGSTGELFF. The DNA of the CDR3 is TGTGCCAGCAGCTTAGCAGGGTCCACCGGGGAGCTGTTTTTT.

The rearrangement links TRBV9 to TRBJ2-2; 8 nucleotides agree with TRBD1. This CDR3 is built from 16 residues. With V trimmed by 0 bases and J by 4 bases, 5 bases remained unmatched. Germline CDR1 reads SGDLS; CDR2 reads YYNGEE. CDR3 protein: CASSVAQGARTGELFF. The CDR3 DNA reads TGTGCCAGCAGCGTAGCTCAGGGGGCGCGCACCGGGGAGCTGTTTTTT. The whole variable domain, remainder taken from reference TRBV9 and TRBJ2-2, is DSGVTQTPKHLITATGQRVTLRCSPRSGDLSVYWYQQSLDQGLQFLIQYYNGEERAKGNILERFSAQQFPDLHSELNLSSLELGDSALYFCASSVAQGARTGELFFGEGSRLTVL.

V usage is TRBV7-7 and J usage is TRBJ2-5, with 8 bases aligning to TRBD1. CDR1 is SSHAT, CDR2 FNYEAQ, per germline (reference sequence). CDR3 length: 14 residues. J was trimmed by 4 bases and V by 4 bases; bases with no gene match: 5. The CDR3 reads CASSSDRGGETQYF. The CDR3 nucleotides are TGTGCCAGCAGCTCCGACAGGGGTGGAGAGACCCAGTACTTC.

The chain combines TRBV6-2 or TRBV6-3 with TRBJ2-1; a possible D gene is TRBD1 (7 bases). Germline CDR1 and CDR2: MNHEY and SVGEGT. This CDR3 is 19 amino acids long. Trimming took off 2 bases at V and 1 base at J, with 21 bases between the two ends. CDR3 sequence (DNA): TGTGCCAGCAGTTACAGGCGCAGGGGGGTAGCGGAGTCCTACAATGAGCAGTTCTTC. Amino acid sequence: CASSYRRRGVAESYNEQFF.